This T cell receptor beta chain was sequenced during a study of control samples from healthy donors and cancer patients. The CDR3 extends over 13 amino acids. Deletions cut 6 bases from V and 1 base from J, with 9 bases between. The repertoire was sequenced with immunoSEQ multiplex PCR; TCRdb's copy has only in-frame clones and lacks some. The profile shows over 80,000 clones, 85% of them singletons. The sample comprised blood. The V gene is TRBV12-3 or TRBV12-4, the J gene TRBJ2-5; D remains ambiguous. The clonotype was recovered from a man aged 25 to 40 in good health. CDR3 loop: CASSRSFQETQYF. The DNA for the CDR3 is TGTGCCAGCAGCCGGTCCTTCCAAGAGACCCAGTACTTC.